The 20 T cell receptor beta chains below were found in one sample sequenced in a study of blood T cell repertoires in COVID-19. Clones were read by immunoSEQ multiplex PCR, and TCRdb kept only the in-frame ones, dropping some. The data contain 76,000 or so clones, under 95% of them seen just once; the ten biggest clones take up under 6.5%. The sequenced material came from peripheral blood. The source of these receptors is a human donor in a cohort sampled during active COVID-19.

The V call is TRBV7-2, the J call TRBJ2-5, with 8 bases identical to TRBD1. J lost 1 base, V lost 1 base, and 5 bases had no gene match. This CDR3 is built from 16 residues. Germline V gene data show CDR1 as SGHTA and CDR2 as FQGNSA. This CDR3 reads CASSLGGTGSQETQYF. The CDR3 nucleotides are TGTGCCAGCAGCTTAGGGGGGACAGGTAGCCAAGAGACCCAGTACTTC.

The rearrangement links TRBV7-9 to TRBJ1-1; 9 positions match TRBD1. The CDR3 is made up of 15 amino acids. The V gene's germline CDR1 is SEHNR and CDR2 FQNEAQ (reference sequence). V shed 6 bases, J shed 8 bases, and the junction held 13 bases outside the gene matches. CDR3 in amino acids: CASRLKGQGLSEAFF. The DNA for the CDR3 is TGTGCCAGCAGGCTTAAGGGACAGGGACTTTCGGAAGCTTTCTTT.

J is TRBJ1-1 and V is TRBV30; D ambiguous. CDR1 GTSNPN and CDR2 SVGIG come from the germline V gene (reference sequence). The V end was cut by 1 base, the J end by 9 bases, with 15 bases between. The CDR3 sequence is 13 residues long. This chain's CDR3 is CAWSAPGGPKAFF. The CDR3 nucleotides are TGTGCCTGGAGTGCCCCTGGTGGCCCAAAAGCTTTCTTT.

The gene calls are TRBV9 and TRBJ1-2; D unclear. The V gene lost 1 base and the J gene lost 0 bases, with 10 bases spanning the gap. The CDR3 extends over 15 amino acids. Germline V CDR1 and CDR2: SGDLS, YYNGEE. CDR3: CASSVLSPANYGYTF. CDR3 bases: TGTGCCAGCAGCGTACTGAGTCCGGCTAACTATGGCTACACCTTC.

The chain combines TRBV19 with TRBJ2-1; tentatively, D is TRBD2 (6 bases). Between the trimmed V and J ends, which lost 4 bases and 7 bases, there was a span of 11 bases. This CDR3 spans 13 amino acids. Germline V gene lookup returns CDR1 LNHDA and CDR2 SQIVND (reference sequence). The CDR3 coding sequence is TGTGCCAGTAGTACCGACGGAGGGAATGAGCAGTTCTTC. It codes for CASSTDGGNEQFF.

The chain employs TRBV7-2 and TRBJ2-6; tentatively, D is TRBD2 (6 bases). V was trimmed by 5 bases and J by 3 bases, leaving 17 bases between them. In germline, CDR1 is SGHTA, CDR2 FQGNSA. The CDR3 is made up of 17 amino acids. The CDR3 reads CASSPPPMGGGANVLTF. The CDR3 DNA sequence: TGTGCCAGCAGCCCTCCCCCCATGGGAGGTGGGGCCAACGTCCTGACTTTC. The full variable domain, rest sourced from reference TRBV7-2 and TRBJ2-6, is GAGVSQSPSNKVTEKGKDVELRCDPISGHTALYWYRQSLGQGLEFLIYFQGNSAPDKSGLPSDRFSAERTGGSVSTLTIQRTQQEDSAVYLCASSPPPMGGGANVLTFGAGSRLTVL.

The chain uses TRBV4-1 and TRBJ2-2, with TRBD1 as a possible D gene (5 bases). CDR3 length: 17 amino acids. V was clipped by 0 bases and J by 4 bases, with 15 bases between them. Germline CDR1 MGHRA, CDR2 YSYEKL. The CDR3 DNA is TGCGCCAGCAGCCAAGATCTTGCAGGGCAGGGCACCGGGGAGCTGTTTTTT. Translated: CASSQDLAGQGTGELFF.

The V and J genes are TRBV23-1 and TRBJ1-6, with 7 bases lining up with TRBD1. TRBV23-1 is sorted into the ORF group, with uncertain function. The V and J ends lost 8 bases and 4 bases, in that order; junction bases with no gene match: 5. The CDR3 sequence is 14 residues long. The DNA of the CDR3 is TGCGCCAGCCGAGGGGGCCAGTATAATTCACCCCTCCACTTT. Translation gives CASRGGQYNSPLHF.

A single count supports this clone. The chain joins TRBV9 to TRBJ1-1; the D gene is possibly TRBD1 (5 bases). The CDR3 is 12 residues long. Germline loops: CDR1 SGDLS, CDR2 YYNGEE. The V and J ends lost 0 bases and 6 bases respectively, with 6 bases between them. CDR3 residues: CASSVEGAEAFF. CDR3 DNA sequence: TGTGCCAGCAGCGTAGAAGGGGCTGAAGCTTTCTTT. Using reference TRBV9 and TRBJ1-1 for the parts outside the CDR3, the full variable domain is DSGVTQTPKHLITATGQRVTLRCSPRSGDLSVYWYQQSLDQGLQFLIQYYNGEERAKGNILERFSAQQFPDLHSELNLSSLELGDSALYFCASSVEGAEAFFGQGTRLTVV.

The genes are TRBV19 and TRBJ2-1; 10 bases agree with TRBD1. Unmatched junction bases numbered 1, after V lost 1 base and J lost 7 bases. Germline CDR1 LNHDA, CDR2 SQIVND (reference sequence). The CDR3 runs 14 residues. CDR3 protein: CASSIGTGGNEQFF. CDR3 nucleotide sequence: TGTGCCAGTAGTATAGGGACAGGGGGAAATGAGCAGTTCTTC.

The chain employs TRBV19 and TRBJ1-2, with 10 bases that match TRBD1. CDR1 is LNHDA and CDR2 is SQIVND in the germline V gene (reference sequence). The V gene end was trimmed by 10 bases and the J gene end by 1 base; junction bases not matched to a gene: 9. There are 15 residues in the CDR3. The CDR3 loop reads CAIRARDRGNYGYTF. DNA of the CDR3: TGTGCCATTCGGGCCCGGGACAGGGGTAACTATGGCTACACCTTC.

This chain's CDR3 is CASSPQRGGLNEQFF. The CDR3 bases are TGTGCCAGCAGCCCCCAGCGGGGGGGCCTAAATGAGCAGTTCTTC. This sequence joins TRBV7-3 and TRBJ2-1, with 10 bases identical to TRBD2. Looked up from germline, CDR1 is SGHTA and CDR2 is FQGTGA. The CDR3 loop spans 15 amino acids. Trimming at V came to 5 bases and at J to 7 bases, leaving 8 bases not matched to a gene.

The chain couples TRBV5-6 to TRBJ2-1; 8 bases agree with TRBD2. The CDR3 extends over 15 amino acids. Per germline, CDR1 SGHDT and CDR2 YYEEEE. V was clipped by 5 bases and J by 2 bases; unmatched bases: 6. Here the CDR3 reads CASSLTGGPYNEQFF. DNA for the CDR3: TGTGCCAGCAGTTTAACGGGGGGGCCCTACAATGAGCAGTTCTTC.

This clone was counted only a few times. V is TRBV11-2 and J is TRBJ2-7, with TRBD2 matching 10 bases. The CDR3 is 17 residues long. V lost 4 bases and J lost 3; bases outside the gene matches: 12. Looked up from germline, CDR1 is SGHAT and CDR2 is FQNNGV. CDR3 residues: CASSSSGGAISSYEQYF. In DNA, the CDR3 is TGTGCCAGCAGCTCGAGCGGGGGGGCGATTTCCAGCTACGAGCAGTACTTC. Filled out from reference TRBV11-2 and TRBJ2-7, the complete variable domain reads EAGVAQSPRYKIIEKRQSVAFWCNPISGHATLYWYQQILGQGPKLLIQFQNNGVVDDSQLPKDRFSAERLKGVDSTLKIQPAKLEDSAVYLCASSSSGGAISSYEQYFGPGTRLTVT.

A single count supports this clone. Here the CDR3 reads CASRLGGPSGANVLTF. In DNA, the CDR3 is TGTGCCAGTAGGCTCGGAGGCCCCTCTGGGGCCAACGTCCTGACTTTC. The rearrangement uses TRBV19 and TRBJ2-6; TRBD2 might be the D (5 bases). This CDR3 is built from 16 residues. The germline CDR1 and CDR2 sequences are LNHDA and SQIVND (reference sequence). The V end lost 6 bases, the J end lost 0 bases, and 12 bases lay between the germline ends.

The V gene is TRBV11-2, the J gene TRBJ2-1; 12 bases match TRBD2. The trim removed 3 bases at V and 8 bases at J, leaving 5 bases unmatched. The CDR3 runs to 15 residues. Germline V gene lookup returns CDR1 SGHAT and CDR2 FQNNGV. DNA of the CDR3: TGTGCCAGCAGCTTTCTAGCGGGGGGGCCGCATGAGCAGTTCTTC. This codes for CASSFLAGGPHEQFF.

The CDR3 DNA reads TGTGCCAGCAGCTTAGTTCCCCGGGGTGGGTCCTCCTACGAGCAGTACTTC. This codes for CASSLVPRGGSSYEQYF. This chain connects TRBV11-2 to TRBJ2-7; TRBD2 is a possible D gene (5 bases). Trimming left V 1 base short and J 0 bases short, with 16 bases between. The CDR3 has 17 residues. Germline loops: CDR1 SGHAT, CDR2 FQNNGV.

The chain combines TRBV4-3 with TRBJ1-4, with D tentatively TRBD1 (5 bases). CDR1 and CDR2 (germline): LGHNA, YSLEER. Trimming shortened V by 2 bases and J by 5 bases, and 12 bases separated the two germline ends. CDR3 length equals 15 residues. This chain's CDR3 is CASSQSGTINEKLFF. CDR3 DNA sequence: TGCGCCAGCAGCCAATCCGGGACTATAAATGAAAAACTGTTTTTT.

The rearrangement links TRBV5-1 to TRBJ1-4; a weak D match, TRBD1 (6 bases). The CDR3 covers 14 residues. The V gene's germline CDR1 is SGHRS and CDR2 YFSETQ. Trimming took 6 bases from V and 4 from J, leaving 13 bases between them. CDR3: CASTTGTYNEKLFF. The CDR3, as DNA: TGCGCCAGCACCACAGGGACCTATAATGAAAAACTGTTTTTT.

The J gene is TRBJ2-1, the V gene TRBV11-3; TRBD1 matches at 9 bases. V gave up 5 bases and J gave up 6 bases; unmatched junction bases: 11. The germline V gene encodes CDR1 SGHNT and CDR2 YENEEA. The CDR3 has 16 amino acids. CDR3 loop: CASSRGPGTGINEQFF. CDR3 nucleotides: TGTGCCAGCAGCCGAGGTCCCGGGACAGGGATCAATGAGCAGTTCTTC. The full variable domain, with the rest looked up from reference TRBV11-3 and TRBJ2-1, is EAGVVQSPRYKIIEKKQPVAFWCNPISGHNTLYWYLQNLGQGPELLIRYENEEAVDDSQLPKDRFSAERLKGVDSTLKIQPAELGDSAVYLCASSRGPGTGINEQFFGPGTRLTVL.